This TCR beta chain was sequenced during a study of blood T cell repertoires in COVID-19. Repertoires were generated with immunoSEQ multiplex PCR, while TCRdb's copy carries only in-frame clones and drops some. The table has approximately 300,000 clones, roughly 90% seen once; the top ten hold around 6%. Germline CDR1 reads SGHVS; CDR2 reads FNYEAQ. The CDR3 totals 14 residues. The germline V and J ends were trimmed by 2 bases and 6 bases, with 14 bases remaining between them. The sequencing sample was made of peripheral blood. J is TRBJ2-7 and V is TRBV7-6; a weak D match, TRBD2 (6 bases). The receptor was derived from a young man who had recovered from COVID-19. Here the CDR3 reads CASSLFAPGSEQYF. The CDR3 DNA reads as TGTGCCAGCAGCTTATTTGCCCCCGGGAGCGAGCAGTACTTC. The whole variable domain, filled in from reference TRBV7-6 and TRBJ2-7, reads GAGVSQSPRYKVTKRGQDVALRCDPISGHVSLYWYRQALGQGPEFLTYFNYEAQQDKSGLPNDRFSAERPEGSISTLTIQRTEQRDSAMYRCASSLFAPGSEQYFGPGTRLTVT.